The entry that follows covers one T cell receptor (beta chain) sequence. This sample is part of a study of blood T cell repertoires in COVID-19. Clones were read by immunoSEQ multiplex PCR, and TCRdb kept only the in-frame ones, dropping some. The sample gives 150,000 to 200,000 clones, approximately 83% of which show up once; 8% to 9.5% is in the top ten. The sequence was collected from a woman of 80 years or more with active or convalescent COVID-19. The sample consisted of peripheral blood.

The CDR3 spells CATSRDPGFRGYTF. The CDR3 coding sequence is TGTGCCACCAGCAGAGACCCAGGGTTTCGTGGCTACACCTTC. The chain couples TRBV15 to TRBJ1-2; a possible D gene is TRBD1 (5 bases). This CDR3 contains 14 residues. Germline V gene lookup returns CDR1 LNHNV and CDR2 YYDKDF (reference sequence). The V gene lost 0 bases and the J gene lost 7 bases, with 12 bases spanning the gap.